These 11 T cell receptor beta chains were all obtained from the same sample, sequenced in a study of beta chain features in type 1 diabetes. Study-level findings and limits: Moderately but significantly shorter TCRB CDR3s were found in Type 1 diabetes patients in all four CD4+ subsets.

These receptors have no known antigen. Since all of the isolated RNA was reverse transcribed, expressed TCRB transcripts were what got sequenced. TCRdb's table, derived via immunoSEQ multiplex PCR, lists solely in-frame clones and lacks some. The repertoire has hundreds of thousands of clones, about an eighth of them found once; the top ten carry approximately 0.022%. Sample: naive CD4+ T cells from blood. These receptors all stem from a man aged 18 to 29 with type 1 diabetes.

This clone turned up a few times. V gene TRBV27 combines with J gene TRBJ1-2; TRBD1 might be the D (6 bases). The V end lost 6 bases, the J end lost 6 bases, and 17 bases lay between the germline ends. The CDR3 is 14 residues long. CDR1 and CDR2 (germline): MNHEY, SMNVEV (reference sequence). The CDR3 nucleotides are TGTGCCAGCAGCCCCCTTGTTGGGGGCAATGGCTACACCTTC. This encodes CASSPLVGGNGYTF.

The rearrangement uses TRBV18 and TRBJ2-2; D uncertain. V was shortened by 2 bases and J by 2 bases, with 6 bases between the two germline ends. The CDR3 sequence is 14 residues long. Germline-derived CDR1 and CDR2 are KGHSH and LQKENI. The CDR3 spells CASSPDHNTGELFF. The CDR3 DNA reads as TGTGCCAGCTCACCAGACCACAACACCGGGGAGCTGTTTTTT.

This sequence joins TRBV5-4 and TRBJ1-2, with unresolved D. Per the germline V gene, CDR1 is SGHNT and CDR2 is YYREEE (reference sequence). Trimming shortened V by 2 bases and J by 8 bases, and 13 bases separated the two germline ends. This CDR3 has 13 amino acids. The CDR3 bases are TGTGCCAGCAGCTTTACGGTCCGGGAAGGCTACACCTTC. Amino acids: CASSFTVREGYTF. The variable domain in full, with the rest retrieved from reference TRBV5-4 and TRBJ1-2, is ETGVTQSPTHLIKTRGQQVTLRCSSQSGHNTVSWYQQALGQGPQFIFQYYREEENGRGNFPPRFSGLQFPNYSSELNVNALELDDSALYLCASSFTVREGYTFGSGTRLTVV.

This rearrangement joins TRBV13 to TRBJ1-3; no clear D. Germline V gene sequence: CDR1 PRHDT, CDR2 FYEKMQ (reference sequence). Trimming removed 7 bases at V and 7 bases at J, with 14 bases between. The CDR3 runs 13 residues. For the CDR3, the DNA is TGTGCCAGCACCAGCGGGTCCTTCAACACCATATATTTT. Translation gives CASTSGSFNTIYF. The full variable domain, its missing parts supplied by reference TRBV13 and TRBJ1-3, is AAGVIQSPRHLIKEKRETATLKCYPIPRHDTVYWYQQGPGQDPQFLISFYEKMQSDKGSIPDRFSAQQFSDYHSELNMSSLELGDSALYFCASTSGSFNTIYFGEGSWLTVV.

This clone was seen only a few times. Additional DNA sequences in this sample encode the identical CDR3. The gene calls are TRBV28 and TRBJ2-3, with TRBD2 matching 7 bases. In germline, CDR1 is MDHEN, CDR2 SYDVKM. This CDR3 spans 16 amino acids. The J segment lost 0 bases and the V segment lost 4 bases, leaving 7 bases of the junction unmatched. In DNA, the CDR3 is TGTGCCAGCAGTTCCCCTGCTAGCGGAAGCACAGATACGCAGTATTTT. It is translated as CASSSPASGSTDTQYF.

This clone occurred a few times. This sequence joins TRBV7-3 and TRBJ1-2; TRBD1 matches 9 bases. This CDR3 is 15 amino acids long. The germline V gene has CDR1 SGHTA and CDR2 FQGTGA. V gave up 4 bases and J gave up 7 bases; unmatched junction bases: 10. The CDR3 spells CASSSGQGSTGGYTF. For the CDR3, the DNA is TGTGCCAGCAGCTCAGGACAGGGGAGCACGGGTGGCTACACCTTC.

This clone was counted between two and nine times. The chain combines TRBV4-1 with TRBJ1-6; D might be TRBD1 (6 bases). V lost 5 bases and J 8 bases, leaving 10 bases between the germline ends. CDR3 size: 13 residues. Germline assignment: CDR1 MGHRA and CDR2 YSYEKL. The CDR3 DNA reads TGCGCCAGCAGCGAACAGGGTTATTCACCCCTCCACTTT. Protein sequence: CASSEQGYSPLHF.

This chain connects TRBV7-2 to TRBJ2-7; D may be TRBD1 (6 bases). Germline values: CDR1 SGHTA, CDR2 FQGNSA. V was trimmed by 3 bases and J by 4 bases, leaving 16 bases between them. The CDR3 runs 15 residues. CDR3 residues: CASSLTPQGTYEQYF. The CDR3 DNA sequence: TGTGCCAGCAGCTTGACCCCACAGGGTACTTACGAGCAGTACTTC.

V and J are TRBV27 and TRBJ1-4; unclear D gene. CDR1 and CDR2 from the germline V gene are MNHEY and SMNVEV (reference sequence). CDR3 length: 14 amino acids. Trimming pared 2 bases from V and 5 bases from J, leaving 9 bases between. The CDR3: CASSLSQLNEKLFF. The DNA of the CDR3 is TGTGCCAGCAGTTTAAGTCAGTTGAATGAAAAACTGTTTTTT.

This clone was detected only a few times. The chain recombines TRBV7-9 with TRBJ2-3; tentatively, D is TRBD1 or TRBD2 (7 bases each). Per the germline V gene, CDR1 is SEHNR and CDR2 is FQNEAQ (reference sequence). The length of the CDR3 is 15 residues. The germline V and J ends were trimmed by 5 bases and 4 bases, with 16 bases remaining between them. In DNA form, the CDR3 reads TGTGCCAGCAGCCCCAGGGGGGGGCGCTCAGATACGCAGTATTTT. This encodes CASSPRGGRSDTQYF.

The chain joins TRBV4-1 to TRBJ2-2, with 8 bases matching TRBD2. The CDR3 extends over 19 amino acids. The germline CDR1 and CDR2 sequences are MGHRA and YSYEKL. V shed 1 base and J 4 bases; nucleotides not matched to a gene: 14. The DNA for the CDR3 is TGCGCCAGCAGCCAAGGGGCTAGCGGGCGGCGTGAGGCCACCGGGGAGCTGTTTTTT. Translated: CASSQGASGRREATGELFF.